This TCR beta chain was documented in a study of cytomegalovirus exposure and HLA in healthy donors. About the study: The approximately 120 validation repertoires were reported in a later analysis to have been generated on the same platform as the 500 to 700 first-cohort repertoires.

Clones were read by immunoSEQ multiplex PCR, and TCRdb kept only the in-frame ones, dropping some. The sample has around 66,000 clones, approximately 97% seen once. Germline assignment: CDR1 SEHNR and CDR2 FQNEAQ (reference sequence). CDR3 length: 17 residues. With 5 bases clipped from V and 3 bases from J, the junction kept 10 bases outside the gene matches. The donors were in the roughly 130-subject validation cohort, distinct from the roughly 720-subject first cohort. Only a few counts were recorded for this clone. The antigen is undetermined. Study findings and constraints: The study labeled 164 TCR beta chains cytomegalovirus-associated.

Material for sequencing was PBMCs. V gene TRBV7-9 combines with J gene TRBJ2-1; 10 bases agree with TRBD2. This TCR came from a woman younger than 30 in good health and CMV-seropositive. The CDR3 sequence: CASSPRRTSGGYNEQFF. CDR3 bases: TGTGCCAGCAGCCCCCGTCGGACTAGCGGTGGCTACAATGAGCAGTTCTTC.